This TCR beta chain was profiled in a study of blood T cell repertoires in COVID-19. Background on the study: Samples representing acute and convalescent COVID-19 were sourced from the United States, Italy and Spain. From T cells, B-cell-depleted T cells, or PBMCs came the material, which was cDNA or gDNA.

The CDR3 covers 17 residues. The V gene's germline CDR1 is SGHVS and CDR2 FNYEAQ. Trimming at V came to 3 bases and at J to 3 bases, leaving 13 bases not matched to a gene. This clone was picked up a small number of times. Profiled with immunoSEQ multiplex PCR; TCRdb holds only in-frame clones, not every one. The sample records about 230,000 clones, around 78% being singletons. The specimen was peripheral blood. This TCR derives from a woman in her seventies with active or convalescent COVID-19. The V call is TRBV7-6, the J call TRBJ2-7; 8 positions match TRBD2. The CDR3 reads CASSLGPLSSGFYEQYF. The DNA of the CDR3 is TGTGCCAGCAGCTTGGGTCCCCTTTCTAGCGGGTTCTACGAGCAGTACTTC. The variable domain in full, with the rest retrieved from reference TRBV7-6 and TRBJ2-7, is GAGVSQSPRYKVTKRGQDVALRCDPISGHVSLYWYRQALGQGPEFLTYFNYEAQQDKSGLPNDRFSAERPEGSISTLTIQRTEQRDSAMYRCASSLGPLSSGFYEQYFGPGTRLTVT.